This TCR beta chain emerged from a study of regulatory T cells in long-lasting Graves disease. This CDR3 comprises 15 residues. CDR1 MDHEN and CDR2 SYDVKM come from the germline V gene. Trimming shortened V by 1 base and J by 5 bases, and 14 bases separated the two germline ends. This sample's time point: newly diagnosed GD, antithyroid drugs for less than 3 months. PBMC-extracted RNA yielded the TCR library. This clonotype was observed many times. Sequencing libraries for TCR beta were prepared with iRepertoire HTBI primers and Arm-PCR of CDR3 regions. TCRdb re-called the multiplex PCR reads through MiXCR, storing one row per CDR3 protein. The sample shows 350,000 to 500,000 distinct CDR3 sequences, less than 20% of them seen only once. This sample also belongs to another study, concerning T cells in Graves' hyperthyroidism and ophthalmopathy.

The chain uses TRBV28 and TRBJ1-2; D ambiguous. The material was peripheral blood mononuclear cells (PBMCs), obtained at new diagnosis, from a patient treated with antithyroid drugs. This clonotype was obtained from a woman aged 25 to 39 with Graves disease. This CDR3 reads CASSLSGREGYGYTF. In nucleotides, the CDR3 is TGTGCCAGCAGTTTATCGGGCAGAGAAGGGTATGGCTACACCTTC.